The T cell receptor beta chain under discussion was sequenced for a study of blood T cell dynamics during melanoma immunotherapy. Indicated time point: pre-treatment baseline. Disease control meant complete response, partial response or stable disease at 12 weeks. The repertoire was sequenced with immunoSEQ multiplex PCR; TCRdb's copy has only in-frame clones and lacks some. Among 9,500 or so clones listed, around 89% were seen once. Between the trimmed V and J ends, which lost 4 bases and 8 bases, there was a span of 20 bases. The CDR3 totals 15 residues. The V gene's germline CDR1 is LGHNA and CDR2 YNFKEQ.

The TCR comes from a human donor with melanoma. The chain joins TRBV4-2 to TRBJ1-2, with a tentative D call TRBD1 (5 bases). Source: blood, taken from a patient treated with checkpoint blockade. The CDR3 here is CASSRNRRSQVGYTF. The DNA for the CDR3 is TGTGCCAGCAGCCGGAACAGGCGTTCCCAGGTGGGCTACACCTTC.